This TCR beta chain was profiled in a study of blood T cell repertoires in COVID-19. Overall study: Samples taken during acute and convalescent COVID-19 were collected in the United States, Italy and Spain. Sample material is recorded as cDNA or gDNA derived from T cells, B-cell-depleted T cells, or PBMCs.

Germline values: CDR1 LNHDA, CDR2 SQIVND (reference sequence). The J segment lost 7 bases and the V segment lost 8 bases, leaving 11 bases of the junction unmatched. The CDR3 has 14 residues. The repertoire was sequenced with immunoSEQ multiplex PCR; TCRdb's copy has only in-frame clones and lacks some. The repertoire holds approximately 290,000 clones, with 91% as singletons. In this sample, this clone turned up once. Sequenced material: peripheral blood. J is TRBJ2-1 and V is TRBV19; 7 nucleotides match TRBD2. This receptor was obtained from a woman under 40 with COVID-19, enrolled during active disease. The CDR3 protein is CASSLGGSGNEQFF. The CDR3 coding sequence is TGTGCCAGTTCCTTGGGCGGGAGTGGGAATGAGCAGTTCTTC.